The 29 T cell receptor beta chains reported below all come from one sample, sequenced in a study of T cell repertoires in cytomegalovirus infection. Their antigen targets remain unknown. TCRdb passed the reads through MiXCR, listing each CDR3 protein once. The sample includes over 100,000 distinct CDR3 sequences, roughly 30% of them seen just once. Source: CD8+ T cells from cultured PBMCs, taken from culture after CMV antigen stimulation. The receptors derive from a human donor in good health (CMV status not recorded). Some clones in this sample may be carry-over from other donors' samples.

The chain links TRBV7-9 to TRBJ1-1; the D gene is possibly TRBD1 (5 bases). Germline values: CDR1 SEHNR, CDR2 FQNEAQ (reference sequence). The CDR3 is 12 residues long. V was cut by 3 bases and J by 6 bases, with 8 bases left in between. CDR3 in amino acids: CASSFRQPEAFF. Written as DNA, the CDR3 is TGTGCCAGCAGCTTTCGACAGCCTGAAGCTTTCTTT.

The chain recombines TRBV9 with TRBJ2-3; no clear D. With 3 bases removed from V and 0 bases from J, the gap between germline ends came to 5 bases. This CDR3 has 13 amino acids. The germline gives CDR1 SGDLS, CDR2 YYNGEE. In DNA form, the CDR3 reads TGTGCCAGCAGCGCTGGGAGCACAGATACGCAGTATTTT. It translates to CASSAGSTDTQYF.

The genes are TRBV12-3 or TRBV12-4 and TRBJ1-2; unclear D gene. The CDR3 has 14 amino acids. Trimming left V 8 bases short and J 0 bases short, with 13 bases between. CDR3 DNA sequence: TGTGCCAGCTTCCCTCTTGGGGCTAACTATGGCTACACCTTC. Protein sequence: CASFPLGANYGYTF.

V usage is TRBV27 and J usage is TRBJ2-5; 8 nucleotides line up with TRBD1. The V and J ends lost 6 bases and 4 bases, in that order; junction bases with no gene match: 10. Germline V gene sequence: CDR1 MNHEY, CDR2 SMNVEV (reference sequence). The length of the CDR3 is 15 residues. The CDR3 loop reads CASRYGQGGLETQYF. As DNA, the CDR3 is TGTGCCAGCAGATACGGACAGGGAGGCTTAGAGACCCAGTACTTC.

The sample holds many counts of this clonotype. The CDR3 nucleotides read TGTGCCAGTAGTCCGGGACTAGCGACACTAGAGCAGTTCTTC. Its protein is CASSPGLATLEQFF. This chain connects TRBV19 to TRBJ2-1; 10 nucleotides align to TRBD2. The J segment lost 10 bases and the V segment lost 5 bases, leaving 8 bases of the junction unmatched. The CDR3 is 14 residues long. In germline, CDR1 is LNHDA, CDR2 SQIVND (reference sequence).

The chain uses TRBV12-3 or TRBV12-4 and TRBJ2-1; 10 nucleotides agree with TRBD2. The junction had 1 base not matched to a gene; V was cut back by 7 bases and J by 7 bases. The CDR3 length is 12 residues. The CDR3 loop is CASKGLANEQFF. The CDR3 DNA reads as TGTGCCAGCAAGGGACTAGCGAATGAGCAGTTCTTC.

Remarks on this clonotype: At one end, the junction sequence differs from germline, possibly due to a read error. This CDR3 is CASSSIEKLFF. CDR3 DNA sequence: TGTGCCAGCAGCTCGATTGAAAAACTGTTTTTC. V usage is TRBV7-9 and J usage is TRBJ1-4, with D unresolved. This CDR3 is 11 amino acids long. The germline CDR1 and CDR2 sequences are SEHNR and FQNEAQ (reference sequence).

V and J are TRBV27 and TRBJ1-1; no clear D. Trimming removed 3 bases from V and 0 bases from J, with 17 bases in between. The CDR3 covers 17 residues. Germline assignment: CDR1 MNHEY and CDR2 SMNVEV (reference sequence). Written as DNA, the CDR3 is TGTGCCAGCAGTTTTATTACGGGTTCTACCATGAACACTGAAGCTTTCTTT. It yields the protein CASSFITGSTMNTEAFF.

There are many counts of this clonotype. The chain employs TRBV6-1 and TRBJ2-1, with D possibly TRBD2 on 7 matching bases. Deletions cut 6 bases from V and 8 bases from J, with 20 bases between. Germline V gene lookup returns CDR1 MNHNS and CDR2 SASEGT. The CDR3 runs 15 residues. DNA of the CDR3: TGTGCCAGCAGCCCCTATGTAGGGGGGGCCGATGAGCAGTTCTTC. It codes for CASSPYVGGADEQFF.

CDR3 nucleotides: TGTGCCAGCAGTTTATTGCGGGCCGGCTCTGGAAACACCATATATTTT. This translates into CASSLLRAGSGNTIYF. The chain couples TRBV28 to TRBJ1-3; D gene unclear. This CDR3 has 16 amino acids. Germline V lookup: CDR1 MDHEN, CDR2 SYDVKM. V shed 1 base and J shed 0 bases, with 10 bases lying between them.

The CDR3 nucleotides read TGTGCCAGCAGCGCCTACCGGGGGGGTTATCCGCAGTATTTT. Translation gives CASSAYRGGYPQYF. V and J are TRBV11-1 and TRBJ2-3; 8 nucleotides align to TRBD2. Germline V lookup: CDR1 SGHAT, CDR2 FQDESV (reference sequence). The length of the CDR3 is 14 residues. Unmatched junction bases numbered 11, after V lost 5 bases and J lost 10 bases.

The chain uses TRBV6-2 or TRBV6-3 and TRBJ2-1; D possibly corresponds to TRBD2 (5 bases). This CDR3 is 15 amino acids long. Trimming left V 7 bases short and J 12 bases short, with 25 bases between. CDR1 and CDR2 (germline): MNHEY, SVGEGT. This CDR3 reads CASIPRESPKAMQFF. CDR3 in DNA: TGTGCCAGCATCCCTCGGGAAAGTCCTAAAGCTATGCAGTTCTTC.

V and J are TRBV4-1 and TRBJ1-5; no reliable D call. V lost 2 bases and J 0 bases, leaving 8 bases between the germline ends. The V gene's germline CDR1 is MGHRA and CDR2 YSYEKL. CDR3 length equals 15 residues. The CDR3 spells CASSQTGYSNQPQHF. In nucleotides, the CDR3 is TGCGCCAGCAGCCAAACGGGTTATAGCAATCAGCCCCAGCATTTT.

This clonotype showed up just once. The gene calls are TRBV9 and TRBJ2-1, with a possible D match to TRBD2 (7 bases). The CDR3 is made up of 15 amino acids. The V gene lost 3 bases and the J gene lost 4 bases, with 14 bases spanning the gap. The germline V gene encodes CDR1 SGDLS and CDR2 YYNGEE. In DNA form, the CDR3 reads TGTGCCAGCAGCGCGGGGGGCAGGACTTACAATGAGCAGTTCTTC. It yields the protein CASSAGGRTYNEQFF. Drawing the rest from reference TRBV9 and TRBJ2-1, the complete variable domain is DSGVTQTPKHLITATGQRVTLRCSPRSGDLSVYWYQQSLDQGLQFLIQYYNGEERAKGNILERFSAQQFPDLHSELNLSSLELGDSALYFCASSAGGRTYNEQFFGPGTRLTVL.

This clonotype appeared many times. V usage is TRBV4-1 and J usage is TRBJ2-7; 7 positions agree with TRBD1. The CDR3 loop spans 15 amino acids. V lost 0 bases to trimming and J lost 2 bases; unmatched junction nucleotides: 4. Looked up from germline, CDR1 is MGHRA and CDR2 is YSYEKL. The CDR3 DNA reads TGCGCCAGCAGCCAAGATCAGACAGGGACCTACGAGCAGTACTTC. Translated: CASSQDQTGTYEQYF.

The rearrangement links TRBV27 to TRBJ2-2; no reliable D call. Germline V CDR1 and CDR2: MNHEY, SMNVEV (reference sequence). CDR3 length: 14 amino acids. Trimming cost V 4 bases and J 1 base, with 7 bases left between them. CDR3 nucleotides: TGTGCCAGCAGTTGGACCGTGAACACCGGGGAGCTGTTTTTT. Amino acids: CASSWTVNTGELFF.

The chain recombines TRBV7-6 with TRBJ2-1; 16 bases map to TRBD2. Germline loops: CDR1 SGHVS, CDR2 FNYEAQ. CDR3 length equals 19 residues. J gave up 2 bases and V 4 bases, and 8 bases lay outside the gene matches. CDR3 loop: CASSSYPGTSGGAYNEQFF. The CDR3 nucleotides read TGTGCCAGCAGCTCTTACCCCGGGACTAGCGGGGGGGCCTACAATGAGCAGTTCTTC. Supplemented by reference TRBV7-6 and TRBJ2-1, the full variable domain reads GAGVSQSPRYKVTKRGQDVALRCDPISGHVSLYWYRQALGQGPEFLTYFNYEAQQDKSGLPNDRFSAERPEGSISTLTIQRTEQRDSAMYRCASSSYPGTSGGAYNEQFFGPGTRLTVL.

The chain combines TRBV7-8 with TRBJ1-2; the D is unclear. Looked up from germline, CDR1 is SGHVS and CDR2 is FQNEAQ. The CDR3 extends over 11 amino acids. V lost 4 bases and J 9 bases, leaving 9 bases between the germline ends. The DNA for the CDR3 is TGTGCCAGCAGCTCAGGACCGAGCTACACCTTC. Its translation: CASSSGPSYTF.

In its sample, this clonotype was seen many times. The chain couples TRBV4-2 to TRBJ2-3, with 10 bases lining up with TRBD2. This CDR3 region has 16 residues. V dropped 4 bases and J dropped 2; count of bases not matched to a gene: 6. Germline V gene sequence: CDR1 LGHNA, CDR2 YNFKEQ. The CDR3 DNA reads TGTGCCAGCAGCCTCGAAACTAGCGGGGACACAGATACGCAGTATTTT. Its protein is CASSLETSGDTDTQYF.

This clonotype was recorded only once. The chain couples TRBV5-4 to TRBJ1-4, with TRBD1 matching 10 bases. Germline V CDR1 and CDR2: SGHNT, YYREEE (reference sequence). V was clipped by 4 bases and J by 7 bases; unmatched bases: 4. The CDR3 covers 14 residues. CDR3 coding DNA: TGTGCCAGCAGCCCGGGACAGGGGAGTGAAAAACTGTTTTTT. Amino acids: CASSPGQGSEKLFF. Full variable domain (missing parts from reference TRBV5-4 and TRBJ1-4): ETGVTQSPTHLIKTRGQQVTLRCSSQSGHNTVSWYQQALGQGPQFIFQYYREEENGRGNFPPRFSGLQFPNYSSELNVNALELDDSALYLCASSPGQGSEKLFFGSGTQLSVL.

This clonotype was picked up a small number of times. The chain combines TRBV28 with TRBJ2-7; no clear D. Trimming cost V 5 bases and J 1 base, with 15 bases left between them. Germline loops: CDR1 MDHEN, CDR2 SYDVKM. The CDR3 has 15 amino acids. The CDR3 DNA reads TGTGCCAGCAGTCCTGCTACAGTGTTTTCCTACGAGCAGTACTTC. Its translation is CASSPATVFSYEQYF.

This clonotype was picked up many times. The V and J genes are TRBV7-8 and TRBJ2-7, with TRBD2 as a possible D gene (6 bases). V lost 5 bases and J lost 0, with 17 bases in between. The CDR3 sequence is 16 residues long. CDR1 and CDR2 from the germline V gene are SGHVS and FQNEAQ. The CDR3 spells CASSPRLGGSSYEQYF. The CDR3 nucleotides are TGTGCCAGCAGCCCCCGGCTCGGGGGAAGCTCCTACGAGCAGTACTTC.

The chain uses TRBV27 and TRBJ1-6; a weak D match, TRBD1 (5 bases). The CDR3 length is 15 residues. The germline V and J ends were trimmed by 6 bases and 6 bases, with 15 bases remaining between them. Germline-derived CDR1 and CDR2 are MNHEY and SMNVEV (reference sequence). The CDR3 nucleotides are TGTGCCAGCAGGCCCGGTGGGGGATTTAATTCACCCCTCCACTTT. This sequence encodes CASRPGGGFNSPLHF.

The genes are TRBV7-9 and TRBJ1-1, with no clear D. The CDR3 consists of 11 residues. Trimming stripped 7 bases from V and 4 bases from J, with 7 bases between. Germline V CDR1 and CDR2: SEHNR, FQNEAQ (reference sequence). The chain's CDR3 is CASNPSTEAFF. The CDR3 region has the DNA TGTGCCAGCAATCCGAGCACTGAAGCTTTCTTT.

The V call is TRBV2, the J call TRBJ2-7; the D is unclear. CDR3 length equals 12 residues. From germline, CDR1 is SNHLY and CDR2 FYNNEI. V gave up 7 bases and J gave up 5 bases, with 12 bases separating them. The CDR3 DNA is TGTGCCAGCACTGGATTGAGAAACGAGCAGTACTTC. Translated, it gives CASTGLRNEQYF.

The rearrangement uses TRBV27 and TRBJ2-5; TRBD1 or TRBD2 may be the D gene (5 bases each). From germline, CDR1 is MNHEY and CDR2 SMNVEV (reference sequence). The CDR3 extends over 15 amino acids. Trimming pared 5 bases from V and 1 base from J, leaving 14 bases between. The CDR3 is CASSPGTELQETQYF. CDR3 in DNA: TGTGCCAGCAGTCCAGGGACCGAGCTCCAAGAGACCCAGTACTTC.

This clonotype was recorded only once. This chain links TRBV12-3 or TRBV12-4 with TRBJ2-3; perhaps D is TRBD1 or TRBD2 (6 bases each). Trimming left V 9 bases short and J 2 bases short, with 15 bases between. There are 14 residues in the CDR3. The DNA for the CDR3 is TGTGCCAGTGGAGGGGGTGGCCTCACAGATACGCAGTATTTT. Protein product: CASGGGGLTDTQYF.

This clonotype was seen a few times. V is TRBV7-2 and J is TRBJ1-1, with D maybe TRBD1 (5 bases). This CDR3 region has 13 residues. V was cut by 4 bases and J by 7 bases, with 13 bases left in between. Germline-derived CDR1 and CDR2 are SGHTA and FQGNSA. The DNA for the CDR3 is TGTGCCAGCAGCTGGGGACGGGCCCTTGAAGCTTTCTTT. Protein product: CASSWGRALEAFF.

This sequence joins TRBV27 and TRBJ1-1; tentative D call: TRBD1 (5 bases). The V end lost 6 bases, the J end lost 4 bases, and 12 bases lay between the germline ends. Germline V gene lookup returns CDR1 MNHEY and CDR2 SMNVEV (reference sequence). The CDR3 is 13 amino acids. The CDR3 protein is CASSYRGVTEAFF. The CDR3 DNA is TGTGCCAGCAGCTATAGGGGTGTCACTGAAGCTTTCTTT.